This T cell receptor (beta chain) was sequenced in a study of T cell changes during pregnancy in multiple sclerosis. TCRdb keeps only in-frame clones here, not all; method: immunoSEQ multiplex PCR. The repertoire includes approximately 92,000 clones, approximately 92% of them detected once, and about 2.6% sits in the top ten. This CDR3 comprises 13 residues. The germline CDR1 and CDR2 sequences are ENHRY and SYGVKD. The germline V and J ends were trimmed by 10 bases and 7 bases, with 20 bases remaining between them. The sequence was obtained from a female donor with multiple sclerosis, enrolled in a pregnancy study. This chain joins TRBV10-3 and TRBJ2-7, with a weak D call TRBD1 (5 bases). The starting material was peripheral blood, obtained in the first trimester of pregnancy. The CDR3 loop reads CATSRVMDIEQYF. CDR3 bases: TGTGCCACCTCCAGGGTCATGGATATAGAGCAGTACTTC.